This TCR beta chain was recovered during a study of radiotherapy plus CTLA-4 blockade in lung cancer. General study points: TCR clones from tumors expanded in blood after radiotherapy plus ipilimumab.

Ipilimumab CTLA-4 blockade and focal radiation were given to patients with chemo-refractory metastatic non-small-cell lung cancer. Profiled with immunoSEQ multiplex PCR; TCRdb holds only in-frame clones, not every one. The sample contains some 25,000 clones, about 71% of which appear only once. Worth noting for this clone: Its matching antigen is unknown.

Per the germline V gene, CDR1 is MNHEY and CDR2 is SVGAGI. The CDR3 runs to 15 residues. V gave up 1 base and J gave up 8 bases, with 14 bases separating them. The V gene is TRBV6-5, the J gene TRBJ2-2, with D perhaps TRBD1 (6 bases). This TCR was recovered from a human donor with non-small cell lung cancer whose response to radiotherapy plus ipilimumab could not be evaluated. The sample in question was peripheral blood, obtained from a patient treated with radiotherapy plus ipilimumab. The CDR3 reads CASSYLGAVAGELFF. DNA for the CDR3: TGTGCCAGCAGTTACTTGGGGGCTGTAGCGGGGGAGCTGTTTTTT.